This TCR beta chain was documented in a study of T cells in Graves' hyperthyroidism and ophthalmopathy. This clonotype was recorded many times. Amplified TCR beta CDR3 regions came from RNA transcripts. HTBI primers were used for first-round RT-PCR of the TCR CDR3. Each CDR3 protein is one row after TCRdb ran MiXCR on the multiplex PCR reads. The sample contains some 460,000 distinct CDR3 sequences, 15% to 18% of which appear only once. The definition of stable Graves' hyperthyroidism was no ophthalmopathy progression within 18 months. This CDR3 is 15 amino acids long. Germline V gene lookup returns CDR1 MNHEY and CDR2 SMNVEV (reference sequence). Deletions cut 2 bases from V and 4 bases from J, with 11 bases between.

This rearrangement joins TRBV27 to TRBJ2-2; no clear D. Input material: blood. The source is a woman aged 18-29 years with Graves' hyperthyroidism. In DNA form, the CDR3 reads TGTGCCAGCAGTTTAGAGGCCCCGAGCACCGGGGAGCTGTTTTTT. It translates to CASSLEAPSTGELFF.